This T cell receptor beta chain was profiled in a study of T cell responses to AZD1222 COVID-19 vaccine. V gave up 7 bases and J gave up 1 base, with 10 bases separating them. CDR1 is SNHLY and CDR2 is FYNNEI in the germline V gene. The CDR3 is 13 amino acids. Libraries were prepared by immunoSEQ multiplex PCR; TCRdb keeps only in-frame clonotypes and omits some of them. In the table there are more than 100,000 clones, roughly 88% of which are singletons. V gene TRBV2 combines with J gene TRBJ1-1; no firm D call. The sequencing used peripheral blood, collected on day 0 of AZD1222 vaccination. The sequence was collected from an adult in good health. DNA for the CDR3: TGTGCCAGCATTAAGGAGGCGAACACTGAAGCTTTCTTT. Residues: CASIKEANTEAFF.